Presented here are 4 T cell receptor beta chains from one specimen sequenced in a study of T-cell reconstitution after alpha-beta-depleted transplantation in children. Unique molecular identifiers tagged the TCRbeta library. Using its own MiXCR run on the PCR reads, TCRdb lists one record per CDR3 protein. The table has about 900,000 distinct CDR3 sequences, 25% to 35% seen once. Sequencing was performed on PBMCs, mostly from graft donor cells, taken 360 days after TCRalphabeta/CD19-depleted stem cell transplant. Every receptor here comes from a boy in the first two years of life who had a stem cell transplant for SCID, so the T cells may come from the graft donor.

This chain connects TRBV7-8 to TRBJ2-6, with 11 bases fitting TRBD1. The CDR3 loop spans 18 amino acids. The germline V gene has CDR1 SGHVS and CDR2 FQNEAQ. Trimming at V came to 5 bases and at J to 2 bases, leaving 8 bases not matched to a gene. CDR3 DNA sequence: TGTGCCAGCAGCCAACCCGGGACAGGGGGGGCTGGGGCCAACGTCCTGACTTTC. This encodes CASSQPGTGGAGANVLTF.

The V and J genes are TRBV10-3 and TRBJ2-7; D gene unclear. This CDR3 contains 15 residues. Trimming left V 0 bases short and J 7 bases short, with 16 bases between. The germline V gene has CDR1 ENHRY and CDR2 SYGVKD. The CDR3 loop reads CAISESKSAAGEQYF. In nucleotides, the CDR3 is TGTGCCATCAGTGAGTCGAAGTCGGCAGCCGGGGAGCAGTACTTC.

The gene calls are TRBV20-1 and TRBJ1-5; 7 nucleotides align to TRBD1. V shed 5 bases and J 2 bases; nucleotides not matched to a gene: 6. This CDR3 has 14 residues. Per the germline V gene, CDR1 is DFQATT and CDR2 is SNEGSKA (reference sequence). CDR3 region: CSAGLTGRNQPQHF. CDR3 nucleotide sequence: TGCAGTGCTGGCCTGACAGGGCGCAATCAGCCCCAGCATTTT.

The chain employs TRBV28 and TRBJ2-2; 7 bases match TRBD1. The CDR3 loop spans 14 amino acids. Germline trimming cut 8 bases from V and 4 bases from J; bases unmatched to any gene: 7. Per germline, CDR1 MDHEN and CDR2 SYDVKM. The CDR3 nucleotides read TGTGCCAGCCTGACAGGGTGGATCACCGGGGAGCTGTTTTTT. Its translation: CASLTGWITGELFF.